This entry is about one T cell receptor beta chain. Its antigen is still unknown. The CDR3 does not end in the conserved phenylalanine or tryptophan, so this is likely a read error. Next came a second PCR, run for roughly 6 to 11 cycles, which used a sample-barcoded 5' primer along with a J-beta primer mix. Every cDNA was tagged by a template-switch adaptor with 12 random nucleotides. TCRdb reprocessed the 5' RACE reads via MiXCR and lists one record per CDR3 protein. The sample carries some 1.5 million distinct CDR3 sequences, 35% to 45% recorded once. The data derive from a study of blood T cells in healthy people across ages. Whole-study results and caveats: Naive CD4+ cells and diversity were both higher in long-lived donors than in aged donors.

Around 9.4 milliliters was the volume of peripheral blood drawn from each donor. Each sample used at least 6 million PBMCs. The sample was blood. This clonotype was obtained from a woman under 30 in good health.

The CDR3 DNA reads TGCGCCAGCGGGAGTAGCGGGGGACTCCCCCCTCTCAATGAGCAGTTCTGC. This translates into CASGSSGGLPPLNEQFC. The chain recombines TRBV5-1 with TRBJ2-1; 9 bases agree with TRBD2. The germline V gene has CDR1 SGHRS and CDR2 YFSETQ. V lost 7 bases to trimming and J lost 6 bases; unmatched junction nucleotides: 17. There are 17 residues in the CDR3.